This T cell receptor (beta chain) came from a study of cytomegalovirus exposure and HLA in healthy donors. In the case of this clone: Its target is not known.

Overall study results and limits: Researchers counted over 150 TCR beta chains as cytomegalovirus-associated. It is likely that the observed cluster of highly shared sequence variants was a sequencing artifact. Later analysis associated a missense DCLRE1C variant with TCR beta V- and J-gene trimming. When a later analysis compared HLA-associated TCR beta chains with equally common others, the HLA-associated chains turned out to be more clonally expanded and to have lower generation probabilities.

This CDR3 region has 19 residues. After removal of 2 bases from V and 0 bases from J, the junction contained 13 bases not matched to a gene. Germline-derived CDR1 and CDR2 are LGHNA and YSLEER. Vbeta (60) and Jbeta (13) primers were used in the PCR. Produced via immunoSEQ multiplex PCR; TCRdb's table is partial and in-frame only. This table holds around 160,000 clones, roughly 85% found once. This sequence was found in a male donor in good health and CMV-seropositive. The chain uses TRBV4-3 and TRBJ1-3; 7 positions match TRBD1. The source material was PBMCs. The CDR3 DNA is TGCGCCAGCAGCCAATTACCTCCACAGGGGACGAGCTCTGGAAACACCATATATTTT. It translates to CASSQLPPQGTSSGNTIYF.